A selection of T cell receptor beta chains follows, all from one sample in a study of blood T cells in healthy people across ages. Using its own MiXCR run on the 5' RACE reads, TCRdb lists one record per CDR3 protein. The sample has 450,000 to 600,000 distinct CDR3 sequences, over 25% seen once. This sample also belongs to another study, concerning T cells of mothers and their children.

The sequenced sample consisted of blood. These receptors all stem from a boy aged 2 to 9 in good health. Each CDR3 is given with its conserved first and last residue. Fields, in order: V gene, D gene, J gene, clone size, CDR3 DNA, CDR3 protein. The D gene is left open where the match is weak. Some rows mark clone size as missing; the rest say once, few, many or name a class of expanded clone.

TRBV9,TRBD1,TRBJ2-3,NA,TGTGCCAGCAGCGTAGTGACAGGGGGTCTCACAGATACGCAGTATTTT,CASSVVTGGLTDTQYF
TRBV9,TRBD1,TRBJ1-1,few,TGTGCCAGCAGCGTAGGACAGGGGGCGAGGACTGAAGCTTTCTTT,CASSVGQGARTEAFF
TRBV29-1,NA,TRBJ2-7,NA,TGCAGCATTGTGGGGGCCCCGGGACGGAGCTCCTACGAGCAGTACTTC,CSIVGAPGRSSYEQYF
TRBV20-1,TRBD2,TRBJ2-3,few,TGCAGTGCTAGAGATGAGTGGACTAGCGGGAGCACAGATACGCAGTATTTT,CSARDEWTSGSTDTQYF
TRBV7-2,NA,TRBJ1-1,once,TGTGCCAGCAGGGTAGGGGGAGACACTGAAGCTTTCTTT,CASRVGGDTEAFF
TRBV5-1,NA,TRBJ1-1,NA,TGCGCCAGCAGCTTTACGACGGACATGAACACTGAAGCTTTCTTT,CASSFTTDMNTEAFF
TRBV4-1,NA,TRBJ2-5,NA,TGCGCCAGCAGCCAAGGAGACCGGGATCCAGAGACCCAGTACTTC,CASSQGDRDPETQYF
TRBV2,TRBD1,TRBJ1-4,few,TGTGCCAGCAGTGACGCGCGGACAGGGGGGGCAGACGATGAAAAACTGTTTTTT,CASSDARTGGADDEKLFF
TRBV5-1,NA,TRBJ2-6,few,TGCGCCAGCAGCTTGGCTGGGGGTTTTAACTCTGGGGCCAACGTCCTGACTTTC,CASSLAGGFNSGANVLTF
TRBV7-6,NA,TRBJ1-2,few,TGTGCCAGCAGCATCCCAGGGGCACGGGGCTACACCTTC,CASSIPGARGYTF
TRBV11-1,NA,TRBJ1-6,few,TGTGCCAGCAGCTTATGGTCCGGATCACCCCTCCACTTT,CASSLWSGSPLHF
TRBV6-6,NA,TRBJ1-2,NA,TGTGCCAGCAGTTACGAAGGGCTGGTGGGCTACACCTTC,CASSYEGLVGYTF
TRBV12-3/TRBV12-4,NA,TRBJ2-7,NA,TGTGCCAGCAGACACACCGGGGCATTCGAGCAGTACTTC,CASRHTGAFEQYF
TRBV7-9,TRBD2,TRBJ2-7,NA,TGTGCCAGCAGACAAGCGGGGGGGGACTACGAGCAGTACTTC,CASRQAGGDYEQYF
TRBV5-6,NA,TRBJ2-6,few,TGTGCCAGCAGCTTGTTTGGGGCCAACGTCCTGACTTTC,CASSLFGANVLTF
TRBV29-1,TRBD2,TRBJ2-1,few,TGCAGCGTCGCGGGGAGGGTATCCAATGAGCAGTTCTTC,CSVAGRVSNEQFF
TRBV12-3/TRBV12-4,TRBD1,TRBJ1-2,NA,TGTGCCAGCAGCCCTAGCGGACAGGGGGTCGGTGGCTACACCTTC,CASSPSGQGVGGYTF
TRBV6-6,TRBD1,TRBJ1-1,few,TGTGCCAGCAAAACAGGGGTGTATACTGAAGCTTTCTTT,CASKTGVYTEAFF
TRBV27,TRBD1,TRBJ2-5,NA,TGTGCCAGCAGTTTAGGCCCGGGACAGGGTCAAGAGACCCAGTACTTC,CASSLGPGQGQETQYF
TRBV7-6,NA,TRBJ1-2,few,TGTGCCTGCAGCCCAGGCCCCGGGGAAGTTGGCTACACCTTC,CACSPGPGEVGYTF
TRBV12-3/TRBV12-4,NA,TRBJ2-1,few,TGTGCCAGCAGTGGCAGTAAGGATGAGCAGTTCTTC,CASSGSKDEQFF
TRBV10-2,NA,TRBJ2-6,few,TGCGCCAGCAGGTGGGGCAGAAACTCTGGGGCCAACGTCCTGACTTTC,CASRWGRNSGANVLTF
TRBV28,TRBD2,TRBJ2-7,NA,TGTGCCAGCAGCCCACCGGGCGGGGGAGAGGCCTACGAGCAGTACTTC,CASSPPGGGEAYEQYF
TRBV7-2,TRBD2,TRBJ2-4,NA,TGTGCCAGCAGCTCCCTACTAGCGGGACTAGCCAAAAACATTCAGTACTTC,CASSSLLAGLAKNIQYF
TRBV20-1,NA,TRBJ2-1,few,TGCAGTGCCCTGGACTGGACTCAGGCTGAGCAGTTCTTC,CSALDWTQAEQFF
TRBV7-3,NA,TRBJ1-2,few,TGTGCCAGCAGCCCGTCGTATAAAGGAGGCTACACCTTC,CASSPSYKGGYTF
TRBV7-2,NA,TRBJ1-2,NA,TGTGCCAGCAGCTCCCAAACAGGGCGGACCGGCTATGGCTACACCTTC,CASSSQTGRTGYGYTF
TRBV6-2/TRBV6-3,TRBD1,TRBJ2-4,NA,TGTGCCAGCAGTTACTCAGGGGGCCGAAACATTCAGTACTTC,CASSYSGGRNIQYF
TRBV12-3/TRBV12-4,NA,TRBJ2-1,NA,TGTGCCAGCAGCCGGGGCCTCGGAAGCTCCTACAATGAGCAGTTCTTC,CASSRGLGSSYNEQFF
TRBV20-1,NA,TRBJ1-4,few,TGCAGTGCTAGCGATTTACAGGGAAATGAAAAACTGTTTTTT,CSASDLQGNEKLFF
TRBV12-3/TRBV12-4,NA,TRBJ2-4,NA,TGTGCCAGCAGTTTATATTTGGGGGAGGCCATTCTAGCCAAAAACATTCAGTACTTC,CASSLYLGEAILAKNIQYF
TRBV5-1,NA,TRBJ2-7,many,TGCGCCAGCAGCTGGGGCCTGAGGAGACCGGATACCTACGAGCAGTACTTC,CASSWGLRRPDTYEQYF
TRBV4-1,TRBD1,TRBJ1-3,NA,TGCGCCAGCAGCCAAGATCGCCGGGACAGCTCTGGAAACACCATATATTTT,CASSQDRRDSSGNTIYF
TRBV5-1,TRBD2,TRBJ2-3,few,TGCGCCAGCAGCTCCCCGGGACTAGCGGGTCGCGGCACAGATACGCAGTATTTT,CASSSPGLAGRGTDTQYF
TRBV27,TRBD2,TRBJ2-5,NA,TGTGCCAGCAGTTTAACCCCAGCGGGAGTCCGGGAGACCCAGTACTTC,CASSLTPAGVRETQYF
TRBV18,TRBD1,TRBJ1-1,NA,TGTGCCAGCTCACCAAGTCCAGAGGGGGCGAGCACTGAAGCTTTCTTT,CASSPSPEGASTEAFF
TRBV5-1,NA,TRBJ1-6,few,TGCGCCAGCCACAGGGAAGAAGCTGGTTCACCCCTCCACTTT,CASHREEAGSPLHF
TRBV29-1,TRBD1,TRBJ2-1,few,TGCAGCGTTGAAGGGACAGGGACCTACAATGAGCAGTTCTTC,CSVEGTGTYNEQFF
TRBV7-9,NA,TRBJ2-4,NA,TGTGCCCCCGGGGATCCCAAAAACATTCAGTACTTC,CAPGDPKNIQYF
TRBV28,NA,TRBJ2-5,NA,TGTGCCATCCAGGGGTGGACCGGGACCCAGTACTTC,CAIQGWTGTQYF
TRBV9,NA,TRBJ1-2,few,TGTGCCAGCAGCGTAGGACGTGGCTACACCTTC,CASSVGRGYTF
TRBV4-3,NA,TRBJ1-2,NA,TGCGCCAGCAGCCAAGGTCAGAACAACTACTATGGCTACACCTTC,CASSQGQNNYYGYTF
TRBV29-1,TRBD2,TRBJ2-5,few,TGCAGCGTTGAAGGCGGGGGGGCCCTGGAGACCCAGTACTTC,CSVEGGGALETQYF
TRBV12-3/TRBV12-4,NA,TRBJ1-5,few,TGTGCCAGCAGTCCGGGACGAGATCAGCCCCAGCATTTT,CASSPGRDQPQHF
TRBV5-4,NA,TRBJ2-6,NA,TGTGCCAGCAGCTTAGGGCGAGACAGTGGAATTTCTGGGGCCAACGTCCTGACTTTC,CASSLGRDSGISGANVLTF
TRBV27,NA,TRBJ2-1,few,TGTGCCAGCAGCTCTGGCAGGGGGGGGCGGTTCTTC,CASSSGRGGRFF
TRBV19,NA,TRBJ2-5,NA,TGTGCCACGAGGGTACAAGAGACCCAGTACTTC,CATRVQETQYF
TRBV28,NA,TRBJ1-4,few,TGTGCCAGCAGTTTATGGACAGCAACTAATGAAAAACTGTTTTTT,CASSLWTATNEKLFF
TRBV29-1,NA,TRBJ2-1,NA,TGCAGCGTTGAGGTGGGGCGGCGAAATGAGCAGTTCTTC,CSVEVGRRNEQFF
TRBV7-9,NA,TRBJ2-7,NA,TGTGCCAGTGGGGCCCGGTCGGGTCTAGCGTACGAGCAGTACTTC,CASGARSGLAYEQYF
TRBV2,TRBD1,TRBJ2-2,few,TGTGCCAGCAGTGAAAAGTTGACAGGGATACCCACCGGGGAGCTGTTTTTT,CASSEKLTGIPTGELFF
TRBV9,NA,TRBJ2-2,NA,TGTGCCAGCTCGGACAGTGCCGGGGAGCTGTTTTTT,CASSDSAGELFF
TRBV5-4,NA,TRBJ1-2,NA,TGTGCCAGCAGCTTGGAGATGGTGGAGTATGGCTACACCTTC,CASSLEMVEYGYTF
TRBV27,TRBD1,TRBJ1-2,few,TGTGCCAGCAGTCCGAAGACAGGGGGCTATGGCTACACCTTC,CASSPKTGGYGYTF
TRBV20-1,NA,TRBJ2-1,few,TGCAGTGCTCCACCGCGGGGCCGACGCTCCTACAATGAGCAGTTCTTC,CSAPPRGRRSYNEQFF
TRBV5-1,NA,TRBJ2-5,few,TGCGCCAGTAGCGGAGTTACTAGCTTGGAGACCCAGTACTTC,CASSGVTSLETQYF
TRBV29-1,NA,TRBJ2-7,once,TGCAGCGTTCGTGGGGCTCCTCCCTACGAGCAGTACTTC,CSVRGAPPYEQYF
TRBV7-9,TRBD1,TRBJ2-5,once,TGTGCCAGCAGTCGGAACAGGGGGCGAGAGACCCAGTACTTC,CASSRNRGRETQYF
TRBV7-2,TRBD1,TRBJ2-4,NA,TGTGCCAGCAGCTTAGGGACAGGGGGTGGCAAAAACATTCAGTACTTC,CASSLGTGGGKNIQYF